These T cell receptor beta chains were read from a single sample in a study of glioma-infiltrating T cells after dendritic cell vaccination. The method was immunoSEQ multiplex PCR; TCRdb's version includes in-frame clones alone and lacks a portion of them. The table has roughly 60,000 clones, 70% to 85% seen once. The sequences come from blood, collected after dendritic cell vaccination. The source is a human donor with glioblastoma. Each CDR3 is given with its conserved first and last residue. Fields, in order: V gene, clone size, J gene, D gene, CDR3 DNA, CDR3 protein. D genes are given only for firm matches. The size field is filled for only some rows; it gives once, few, many or a size class.

>TRBV2|NA|TRBJ1-6|NA
TGTGCCAGCTCCCCAGGGCGCCTTAATAATTCACCCCTCCACTTT
CASSPGRLNNSPLHF
>TRBV21-1|NA|TRBJ1-1|NA
TGTGCCAGCAGCAAAGAAGGGGGGGGAGCCACTGAAGCTTTCTTT
CASSKEGGGATEAFF
>TRBV14|once|TRBJ2-5|NA
TGTGCCAGCAGCCCGATAAGACAGGACTGGGTTGGCCAAGAGACCCAGTACTTC
CASSPIRQDWVGQETQYF
>TRBV11-3|NA|TRBJ2-3|TRBD1
TGTGCCAGCAGCCCTAGGACAGGGGGCACAGATACGCAGTATTTT
CASSPRTGGTDTQYF
>TRBV15|NA|TRBJ1-1|NA
TGTGCCACCAGCAGGTCTTCCGACGGGTACACTGAAGCTTTCTTT
CATSRSSDGYTEAFF
>TRBV7-2|NA|TRBJ2-1|NA
TGTGCCAGCAGCTTAGTTGGGCTACATGAGCAGTTCTTC
CASSLVGLHEQFF
>TRBV7-9|NA|TRBJ2-5|TRBD1
TGTGCCAGCGCAGTGAAAAGGGGGCTTCGGGAGACCCAGTACTTC
CASAVKRGLRETQYF
>TRBV2|NA|TRBJ2-1|TRBD2
TGTGCCAGCAGTGTGCCGGCGGGGGGTGACAATGAGCAGTTCTTC
CASSVPAGGDNEQFF
>TRBV27|NA|TRBJ1-2|NA
TGTGCCAGCAGTTTAGACGCCGGACAAGAATTCTATGGCTACACCTTC
CASSLDAGQEFYGYTF
>TRBV5-5|NA|TRBJ2-4|NA
TGTGCCAGCAGCTTGGATGCAGCGCTAGCCAAAAACATTCAGTACTTC
CASSLDAALAKNIQYF